These 16 T cell receptor beta chains came from one sample sequenced in a study of human T cells and chemical hapten exposure. Each CDR3 protein is one row after TCRdb ran MiXCR on the RACE reads. The sample yields fewer than 200,000 distinct CDR3 sequences, around 24% seen once. The time point here: patch test 1, 2 weeks after DPC sensitization. Treatment denoted: therapeutic diphenylcyclopropenone sensitization with weekly scalp DPC. The sequences come from whole blood, collected in connection with sensitization to the hapten diphenylcyclopropenone (DPC). The receptors were sampled from a woman aged 45-65 years with alopecia areata. Some clones in this sample may be carry-over from other donors' samples.

The V and J genes are TRBV7-9 and TRBJ2-5; 7 bases agree with TRBD2. Germline V gene sequence: CDR1 SEHNR, CDR2 FQNEAQ (reference sequence). J gave up 7 bases and V 5 bases, and 16 bases lay outside the gene matches. The CDR3 runs to 16 residues. Written as DNA, the CDR3 is TGTGCCAGCAGCCACCTTGGCGGGAGCCTCCATTCGACCCAGTACTTC. Its protein is CASSHLGGSLHSTQYF.

This clonotype came up a few times. The chain recombines TRBV5-1 with TRBJ2-2; D possibly corresponds to TRBD1 (5 bases). This CDR3 is 11 amino acids long. Germline V gene sequence: CDR1 SGHRS, CDR2 YFSETQ. V lost 2 bases to trimming and J lost 11 bases, with 7 bases between them. For the CDR3, the DNA is TGCGCCAGCAGCTTCAGGGAAGAGCTGTTTTTT. Translating it yields CASSFREELFF.

The gene calls are TRBV7-2 and TRBJ2-3, with 10 nucleotides matching TRBD2. With 4 bases clipped from V and 1 base from J, the junction kept 5 bases outside the gene matches. The germline V gene encodes CDR1 SGHTA and CDR2 FQGNSA. This CDR3 comprises 16 residues. CDR3: CASSSSGRARTDTQYF. In DNA, the CDR3 is TGTGCCAGCAGCTCCAGCGGGAGGGCCCGCACAGATACGCAGTATTTT.

This clonotype has a handful of counts. This chain joins TRBV3-1 and TRBJ1-2, with a tentative D call TRBD1 (5 bases). The CDR3 sequence is 14 residues long. Trimming stripped 2 bases from V and 2 bases from J, with 9 bases between. Germline CDR1 is LGHDT and CDR2 is YNNKEL (reference sequence). The CDR3, as DNA: TGTGCCAGCAGCCAACCTGGGGCCAACTATGGCTACACCTTC. Translating it yields CASSQPGANYGYTF.

There are a few counts of this clonotype. The V gene is TRBV20-1, the J gene TRBJ1-5, with 9 bases aligning to TRBD1. V lost 0 bases to trimming and J lost 7 bases; unmatched junction nucleotides: 10. Germline-derived CDR1 and CDR2 are DFQATT and SNEGSKA (reference sequence). The CDR3 is 16 residues long. The CDR3 is CSARDDRGFMAQPQHF. DNA of the CDR3: TGCAGTGCTAGAGACGACAGGGGGTTTATGGCGCAGCCCCAGCATTTT.

This clonotype has a handful of counts. The chain links TRBV18 to TRBJ1-3; D may be TRBD1 (6 bases). The CDR3 runs to 16 residues. Trimming removed 6 bases from V and 0 bases from J, with 15 bases in between. The germline V gene encodes CDR1 KGHSH and CDR2 LQKENI. For the CDR3, the DNA is TGTGCCAGCTCCCCCGTACGGGGGCCCTCTGGAAACACCATATATTTT. This encodes CASSPVRGPSGNTIYF.

This clonotype has a handful of counts. This CDR3 reads CASSIVGGQYSGNQPQHF. For the CDR3, the DNA is TGTGCCAGTAGTATAGTAGGGGGACAATATAGCGGCAATCAGCCCCAGCATTTT. V usage is TRBV19 and J usage is TRBJ1-5; D may be TRBD1 (6 bases). V lost 1 base, J lost 2 bases, and 18 bases lay in between. CDR3 length: 18 amino acids. Looked up from germline, CDR1 is LNHDA and CDR2 is SQIVND (reference sequence).

The chain joins TRBV15 to TRBJ2-1, with 9 bases fitting TRBD2. The V and J ends lost 8 bases and 6 bases, in that order; junction bases with no gene match: 8. Germline-derived CDR1 and CDR2 are LNHNV and YYDKDF (reference sequence). This CDR3 has 14 residues. The CDR3 region is CATRLRLAVNEQFF. CDR3 sequence (DNA): TGTGCCACCCGACTCCGACTAGCGGTCAATGAGCAGTTCTTC. Using reference TRBV15 and TRBJ2-1 for the parts outside the CDR3, the full variable domain is DAMVIQNPRYQVTQFGKPVTLSCSQTLNHNVMYWYQQKSSQAPKLLFHYYDKDFNNEADTPDNFQSRRPNTSFCFLDIRSPGLGDTAMYLCATRLRLAVNEQFFGPGTRLTVL.

The CDR3 region is CSVEIRYGYTF. CDR3 sequence (DNA): TGCAGCGTTGAAATTAGGTATGGCTACACCTTC. This chain connects TRBV29-1 to TRBJ1-2; D is uncertain. Trimming cost V 2 bases and J 5 bases, with 6 bases left between them. The CDR3 spans 11 residues. Germline V gives CDR1 SQVTM, CDR2 ANQGSEA.

This chain links TRBV7-2 with TRBJ2-5, with D possibly TRBD1 on 8 matching bases. The CDR3 runs 15 residues. The V and J ends lost 5 bases and 4 bases respectively, with 17 bases between them. The germline gives CDR1 SGHTA, CDR2 FQGNSA. In DNA form, the CDR3 reads TGTGCCAGCAGCCTACAGGGGGGGACGGGAGAGACCCAGTACTTC. It encodes CASSLQGGTGETQYF.

This clonotype has a handful of counts. The chain recombines TRBV6-4 with TRBJ1-1; D is perhaps TRBD1 (5 bases). This CDR3 is built from 14 residues. The germline V and J ends were trimmed by 0 bases and 5 bases, with 10 bases remaining between them. The V gene's germline CDR1 is MRHNA and CDR2 SNTAGT. CDR3 nucleotides: TGTGCCAGCAGTGACTCGGCAGGGAAGACTGAAGCTTTCTTT. This translates into CASSDSAGKTEAFF.

This chain links TRBV5-1 with TRBJ2-3; the D gene is possibly TRBD1 (6 bases). Germline CDR1 is SGHRS and CDR2 is YFSETQ. V was clipped by 4 bases and J by 6 bases, with 12 bases between them. This CDR3 is built from 13 residues. The CDR3 DNA sequence: TGCGCCAGCAGCGGACAGAGTCAGGATACGCAGTATTTT. The encoded protein is CASSGQSQDTQYF.

This clonotype has only a few counts. CDR3: CSAEGQGGEKLFF. In DNA form, the CDR3 reads TGCAGCGCCGAGGGGCAGGGGGGAGAAAAACTGTTTTTT. The V gene is TRBV29-1, the J gene TRBJ1-4; 7 bases align to TRBD1. V shed 7 bases and J 8 bases; nucleotides not matched to a gene: 10. The CDR3 is 13 amino acids. In germline, CDR1 is SQVTM, CDR2 ANQGSEA.

The chain carries TRBV27 and TRBJ1-6; weak D call: TRBD1 (6 bases). This CDR3 is built from 14 residues. The germline gives CDR1 MNHEY, CDR2 SMNVEV (reference sequence). V was shortened by 4 bases and J by 5 bases, with 9 bases between the two germline ends. The CDR3 loop reads CASSSHRDNSPLHF. In DNA, the CDR3 is TGTGCCAGCAGTTCCCACAGGGATAATTCACCCCTCCACTTT.

The chain combines TRBV29-1 with TRBJ2-1; 10 bases align to TRBD1. CDR1 and CDR2 from the germline V gene are SQVTM and ANQGSEA. The CDR3 consists of 17 residues. V lost 4 bases, J lost 6 bases, and 15 bases stayed unmatched. Here the CDR3 reads CSVASMTGTGAPNEQFF. DNA of the CDR3: TGCAGCGTTGCATCAATGACCGGGACAGGGGCCCCCAATGAGCAGTTCTTC.

This clonotype was seen more than once but under ten times. This chain connects TRBV11-2 to TRBJ2-1, with a tentative D call TRBD2 (6 bases). The CDR3 has 15 residues. Per the germline V gene, CDR1 is SGHAT and CDR2 is FQNNGV. Between the trimmed V and J ends, which lost 5 bases and 6 bases, there was a span of 17 bases. The CDR3: CASSKAGRRGNEQFF. The CDR3 DNA reads TGTGCCAGCAGCAAAGCGGGCAGGCGGGGCAATGAGCAGTTCTTC.